This T cell receptor (beta chain) was captured by sequencing in a study of blood T cell repertoires in COVID-19. Study background: T cells, B-cell-depleted T cells, or PBMCs provided the cDNA or gDNA that served as material.

Enrolled through a virtual design, the participants were between about 18 and 100 years of age and came from approximately 25 US areas. This clone appeared a few times. Per the authors' pipeline: Reference gene primers were amplified, and this amplification served to estimate nucleated cell counts. Using immunoSEQ multiplex PCR, the repertoire was profiled, and TCRdb retains in-frame clones only, with some absent. V and J calls and clone size are copied from that table; D and trimming were computed from the DNA. The repertoire holds 150,000 or so clones, approximately 80% seen once, with 13% in the top ten. The germline gives CDR1 SGHTA, CDR2 FQGTGA. CDR3 length equals 13 residues. V lost 3 bases and J lost 6; bases outside the gene matches: 5.

The sequence came from a woman aged 60-75 years who had recovered from COVID-19. The sequencing input was PBMCs or T cells enriched from blood (not recorded which). The rearrangement uses TRBV7-3 and TRBJ2-7, with TRBD1 identical over 7 bases. DNA of the CDR3: TGTGCCAGCAGCTTTTTACAGGGGTCCGAGCAGTACTTC. Its translation: CASSFLQGSEQYF.